These T cell receptor beta chains were read from a single sample in a study of blood T cell repertoires in COVID-19. TCRdb keeps only in-frame clones here, not all; method: immunoSEQ multiplex PCR. The data contain under 250,000 clones, 84% of them seen just once; the ten biggest clones take up about 1.5%. The sample consisted of peripheral blood. Receptors were obtained from a woman between 40 and 55 years old who had recovered from COVID-19. The CDR3 runs from the conserved cysteine through the conserved F or W. Each record gives: J gene, clone size, D gene, V gene, CDR3 DNA, CDR3 protein. The D gene is left open where the match is weak. The size entry is marked missing in some rows and otherwise reads once, few, many or a size class.

>TRBJ1-2|NA|TRBD1|TRBV7-2
TGTGCCAGCAGCCAGGGGACAGAGGTTTACTATGGCTACACCTTC
CASSQGTEVYYGYTF
>TRBJ2-1|NA|NA|TRBV4-2
TGTGCCAGCAGCCAAGTGGGAGGGGGGACCTACAATGAGCAGTTCTTC
CASSQVGGGTYNEQFF
>TRBJ1-1|NA|NA|TRBV28
TGTGCCAGCAGTTTAGAAAGGGCCAGGGGAGCTTTCTTT
CASSLERARGAFF
>TRBJ1-1|NA|NA|TRBV14
TGTGCCAGCAGCCAAGTCCCTAGGTTGAACACTGAAGCTTTCTTT
CASSQVPRLNTEAFF
>TRBJ2-1|few|TRBD2|TRBV3-1/TRBV3-2
TGTGCCAGCAGCCGGGCGGGGGTTGACAATGAGCAGTTCTTC
CASSRAGVDNEQFF
>TRBJ1-1|NA|NA|TRBV19
TGTGCCAGTAGGGGGATCGGGGACACTGAAGCTTTCTTT
CASRGIGDTEAFF
>TRBJ2-3|NA|TRBD2|TRBV19
TGTGCCAGTAGTATAGATCTTGGGGCGGGGGGCACAGATACGCAGTATTTT
CASSIDLGAGGTDTQYF
>TRBJ2-1|NA|NA|TRBV10-3
TGTGCCATCAGTGAGTGGAGAGACAATGAGCAGTTCTTC
CAISEWRDNEQFF
>TRBJ1-2|NA|TRBD1|TRBV30
TGTGCCTGGAGTCCGGGACAGCAAGGCTACACCTTC
CAWSPGQQGYTF
>TRBJ2-1|once|TRBD2|TRBV11-2
TGTGCCAGCAGCCTGGGACTAGCGATATACAATGAGCAGTTCTTC
CASSLGLAIYNEQFF
>TRBJ1-2|few|NA|TRBV2
TGTGCCAGCAGTGACGAGAGGGACTCTGGCTACACCTTC
CASSDERDSGYTF
>TRBJ2-7|NA|TRBD2|TRBV6-5
TGTGCCAGTCTAGCGGGGGACGACGACGAGCAGTACTTC
CASLAGDDDEQYF
>TRBJ1-2|NA|TRBD1|TRBV28
TGTGCCAGCAGCCCCGGGACAGCTTATGTCTATGGCTACACCTTC
CASSPGTAYVYGYTF
>TRBJ2-4|NA|TRBD1|TRBV6-5
TGTGCCAGCAGCTCCGGACAGGGGGATCCAAACATTCAGTACTTC
CASSSGQGDPNIQYF
>TRBJ1-2|once|TRBD1|TRBV3-1/TRBV3-2
TGTGCCAGCAGCCACGGGGACAGGGGAAACTATGGCTACACCTTC
CASSHGDRGNYGYTF
>TRBJ2-7|NA|NA|TRBV11-2
TGTGCCAGCAGCTTAGGGTCCAACAGGGTCGAGCAGTACTTC
CASSLGSNRVEQYF
>TRBJ2-7|NA|NA|TRBV7-9
TGTGCCAGCAGCTTGGTCGGGGAGATAAACTACGAGCAGTACTTC
CASSLVGEINYEQYF